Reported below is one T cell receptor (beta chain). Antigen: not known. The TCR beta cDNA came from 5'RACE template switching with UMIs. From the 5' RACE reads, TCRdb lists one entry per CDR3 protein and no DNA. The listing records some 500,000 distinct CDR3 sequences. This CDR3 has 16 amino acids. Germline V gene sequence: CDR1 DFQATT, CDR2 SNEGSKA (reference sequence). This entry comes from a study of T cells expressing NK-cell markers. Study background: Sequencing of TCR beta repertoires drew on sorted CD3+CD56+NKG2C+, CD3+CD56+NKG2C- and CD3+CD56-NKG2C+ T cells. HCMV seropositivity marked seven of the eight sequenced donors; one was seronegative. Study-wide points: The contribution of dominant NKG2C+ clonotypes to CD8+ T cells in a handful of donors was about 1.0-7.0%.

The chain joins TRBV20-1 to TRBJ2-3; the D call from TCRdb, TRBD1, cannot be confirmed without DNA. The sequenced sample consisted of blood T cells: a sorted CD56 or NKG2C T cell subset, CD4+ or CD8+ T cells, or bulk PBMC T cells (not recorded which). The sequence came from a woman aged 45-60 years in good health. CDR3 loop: CSARGGAPGVTDTQYF.